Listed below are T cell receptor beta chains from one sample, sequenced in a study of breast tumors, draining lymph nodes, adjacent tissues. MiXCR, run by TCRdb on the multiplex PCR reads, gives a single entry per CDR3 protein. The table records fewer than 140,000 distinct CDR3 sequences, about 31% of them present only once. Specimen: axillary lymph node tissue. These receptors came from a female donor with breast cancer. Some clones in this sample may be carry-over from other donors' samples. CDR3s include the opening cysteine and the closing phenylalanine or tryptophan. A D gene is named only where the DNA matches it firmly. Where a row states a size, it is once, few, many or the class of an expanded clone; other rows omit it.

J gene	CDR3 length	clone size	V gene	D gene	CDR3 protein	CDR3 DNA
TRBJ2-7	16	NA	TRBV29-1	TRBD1	CQLTILDHTGAYEQYF	TGCCAGCTCACCATCCTCGATCATACAGGGGCCTACGAGCAGTACTTC
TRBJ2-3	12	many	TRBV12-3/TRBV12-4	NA	CASSPPADTQYF	TGTGCCAGCAGTCCACCCGCAGATACGCAGTATTTT
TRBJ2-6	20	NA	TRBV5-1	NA	CASSDRGTPRLSSGANVLTF	TGTGCCAGCAGCGATCGAGGGACACCTAGATTAAGCTCTGGGGCCAACGTCCTGACTTTC
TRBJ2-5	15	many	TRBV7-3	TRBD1	CASSVTGDPGETQYF	TGTGCCAGCAGCGTCACAGGGGACCCAGGGGAGACCCAGTACTTC
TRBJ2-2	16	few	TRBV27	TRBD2	CASSASSGSGSGELFF	TGTGCCAGCAGTGCCTCTAGCGGGAGCGGTTCCGGGGAGCTGTTTTTT
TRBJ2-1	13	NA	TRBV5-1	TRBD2	CASREGLVGEQFF	TGCGCCAGCAGGGAGGGACTAGTTGGAGAGCAGTTCTTC
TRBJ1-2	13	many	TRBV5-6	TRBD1	CASTLDRGYGYTF	TGTGCCAGCACCTTGGACAGGGGCTATGGCTACACCTTC
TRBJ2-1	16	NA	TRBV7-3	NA	CASSLKHRVRYDEQLF	TGTGCCAGCAGCCTGAAACACAGGGTTCGCTACGATGAGCAGCTCTTC
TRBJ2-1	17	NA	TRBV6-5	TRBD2	CASSGGTSGRPYNEQFF	TGTGCCAGCAGTGGCGGGACTAGCGGGAGACCCTACAATGAGCAGTTCTTC
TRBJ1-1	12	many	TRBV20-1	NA	CSAGASNTEAFF	TGCAGTGCTGGGGCATCGAACACTGAAGCTTTCTTT
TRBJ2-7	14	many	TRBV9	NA	CASSVGLLANEQYF	TGTGCCAGCAGCGTAGGACTCCTCGCCAACGAGCAGTACTTC
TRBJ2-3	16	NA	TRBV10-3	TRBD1	CAISDPGQGGTDTQYF	TGTGCCATCAGTGATCCGGGACAGGGTGGCACAGATACGCAGTATTTT
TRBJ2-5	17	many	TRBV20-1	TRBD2	CSASSGTSGRAGETQYF	TGCAGTGCATCTTCCGGGACTAGCGGGAGGGCCGGTGAGACCCAGTACTTC
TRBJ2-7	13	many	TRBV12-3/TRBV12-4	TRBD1	CASRDGTGWEQYF	TGTGCCAGCAGGGACGGGACAGGCTGGGAGCAGTACTTC
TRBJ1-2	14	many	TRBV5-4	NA	CASSLDNGIYGYTF	TGTGCCAGCAGCTTGGATAACGGGATCTATGGCTACACCTTC
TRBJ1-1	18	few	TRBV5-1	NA	CASSLALPGRNMNTEAFF	TGCGCCAGCAGCTTGGCCCTGCCAGGACGGAATATGAACACTGAAGCTTTCTTT
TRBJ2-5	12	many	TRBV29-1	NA	CSVVDPGGTQYF	TGCAGCGTTGTAGATCCCGGGGGGACCCAGTACTTC
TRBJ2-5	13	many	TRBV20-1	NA	CSARQTRGETQYF	TGCAGTGCTAGACAGACCCGCGGTGAGACCCAGTACTTC
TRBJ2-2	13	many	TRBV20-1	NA	CSAMAVGAGELFF	TGCAGTGCTATGGCGGTGGGGGCCGGGGAGCTGTTTTTT
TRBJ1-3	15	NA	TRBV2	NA	CASSEEGSSGNTIYF	TGTGCCAGCAGTGAAGAGGGTAGCTCTGGAAACACCATATATTTT
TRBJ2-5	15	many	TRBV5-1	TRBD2	CASTSGGSIQETQYF	TGCGCCAGCACTAGCGGAGGCAGCATTCAAGAGACCCAGTACTTC
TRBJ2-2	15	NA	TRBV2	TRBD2	CASSELAGATGELFF	TGTGCCAGCAGTGAACTAGCGGGGGCCACCGGGGAGCTGTTTTTT
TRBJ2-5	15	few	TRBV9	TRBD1	CASSVKGQTQETQYF	TGTGCCAGCAGCGTGAAGGGACAGACTCAAGAGACCCAGTACTTC
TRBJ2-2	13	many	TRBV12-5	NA	CASGLAGAGELFF	TGTGCTAGTGGTTTGGCCGGGGCCGGGGAGCTGTTTTTT
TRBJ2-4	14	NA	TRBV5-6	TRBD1	CASSSQGSKNIQYF	TGTGCCAGCAGCTCACAGGGGTCCAAAAACATTCAGTACTTC
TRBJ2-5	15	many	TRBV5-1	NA	CASSLGSGLQETQYF	TGCGCCAGCAGCTTGGGTTCCGGACTACAAGAGACCCAGTACTTC
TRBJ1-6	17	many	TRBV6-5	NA	CASSLPPTGSYNSPLHF	TGTGCCAGCAGTCTCCCCCCTACAGGCTCCTATAATTCACCCCTCCACTTT
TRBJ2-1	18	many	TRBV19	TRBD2	CASSMDERKRGGNNEQFF	TGTGCCAGTAGTATGGACGAACGAAAGCGGGGGGGTAACAATGAGCAGTTCTTC
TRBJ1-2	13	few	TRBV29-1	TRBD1	CSAVGTVNYGYTF	TGCAGCGCCGTAGGGACAGTAAACTATGGCTACACCTTC
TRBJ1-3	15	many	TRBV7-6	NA	CASSRAGDSGNTIYF	TGTGCCAGCAGCCGAGCGGGCGACTCTGGAAACACCATATATTTT
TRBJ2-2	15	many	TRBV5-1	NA	CASSQDVSNTGELFF	TGCGCCAGCAGCCAGGACGTTTCGAACACCGGGGAGCTGTTTTTT
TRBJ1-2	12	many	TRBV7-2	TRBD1	CASSVQGSGYTF	TGTGCCAGCAGCGTACAGGGGAGCGGCTACACCTTC
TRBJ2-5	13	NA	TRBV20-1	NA	CGARVSGGETQYF	TGCGGTGCTAGGGTAAGCGGAGGGGAGACCCAGTACTTC
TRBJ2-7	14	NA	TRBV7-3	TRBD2	CASSETSAPGEQYF	TGTGCCAGCAGCGAGACTAGCGCTCCGGGAGAGCAGTACTTC
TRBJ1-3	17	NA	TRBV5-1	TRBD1	CASSQGQGAFSGNTIYF	TGCGCCAGCAGCCAGGGACAGGGGGCTTTCTCTGGAAACACCATATATTTT
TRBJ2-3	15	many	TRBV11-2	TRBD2	CASSLVGSGADTQYF	TGTGCCAGCAGCTTAGTAGGTAGCGGGGCAGATACGCAGTATTTT
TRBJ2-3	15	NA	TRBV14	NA	CAICSARESLNTQYF	NA
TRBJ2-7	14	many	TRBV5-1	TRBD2	CASSMGLAGYEQYF	TGCGCCAGCAGCATGGGACTAGCGGGCTACGAGCAGTACTTC
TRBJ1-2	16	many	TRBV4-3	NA	CASSQGAQALNYGYTF	TGCGCCAGCAGCCAAGGCGCCCAGGCGTTAAACTATGGCTACACCTTC
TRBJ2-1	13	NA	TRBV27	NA	CASRKRGTDLQFF	TGTGCCAGCAGAAAAAGGGGGACCGACCTACAGTTCTTC
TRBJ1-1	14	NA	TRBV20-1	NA	CSASPRQLNTEAFF	TGCAGTGCTAGTCCCAGACAGCTGAACACTGAAGCTTTCTTT